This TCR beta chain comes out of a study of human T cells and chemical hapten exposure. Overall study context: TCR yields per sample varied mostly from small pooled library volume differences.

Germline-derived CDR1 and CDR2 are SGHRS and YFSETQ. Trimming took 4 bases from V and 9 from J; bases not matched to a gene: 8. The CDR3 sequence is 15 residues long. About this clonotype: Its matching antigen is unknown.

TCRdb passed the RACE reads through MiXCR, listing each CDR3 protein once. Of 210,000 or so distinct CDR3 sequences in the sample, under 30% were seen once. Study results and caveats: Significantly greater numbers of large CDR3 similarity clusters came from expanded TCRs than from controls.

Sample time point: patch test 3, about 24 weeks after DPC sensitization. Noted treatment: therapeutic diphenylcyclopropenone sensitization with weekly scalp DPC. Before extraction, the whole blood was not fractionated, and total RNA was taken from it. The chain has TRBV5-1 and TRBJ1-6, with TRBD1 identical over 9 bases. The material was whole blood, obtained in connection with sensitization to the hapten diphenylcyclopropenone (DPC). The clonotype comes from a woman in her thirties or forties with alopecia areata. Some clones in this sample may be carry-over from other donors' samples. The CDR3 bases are TGCGCCAGCAGCGGACAGGGGATCGGTGGTTCACCCCTCCACTTT. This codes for CASSGQGIGGSPLHF.